This passage covers 19 T cell receptor beta chains from one sample sequenced in a study of T cells after yellow fever vaccination. TCRdb reanalysed the 5' RACE reads using MiXCR and keeps one entry per CDR3 protein. This sample has just under 600,000 distinct CDR3 sequences, with less than 15% found just once. The sequences come from PBMCs, collected on the day of the yellow fever booster vaccination. These receptors came from a man aged 25 to 40 who received the YFV17D yellow fever vaccine.

The chain has TRBV5-4 and TRBJ2-7; D uncertain. Germline CDR1 and CDR2: SGHNT and YYREEE (reference sequence). Trimming took off 0 bases at V and 5 bases at J, with 9 bases between the two ends. This CDR3 has 13 amino acids. The DNA of the CDR3 is TGTGCCAGCAGCTTGGGCACAAAGAACGAGCAGTACTTC. Protein sequence: CASSLGTKNEQYF.

This chain uses TRBV7-8 with TRBJ2-3, with a tentative D call TRBD2 (5 bases). CDR1 is SGHVS, CDR2 FQNEAQ, per germline. This CDR3 is built from 15 residues. The ends were cut back, 2 bases at V and 6 bases at J, with 15 bases in the middle. CDR3 sequence (DNA): TGTGCCAGCAGCTTAATCCGTGGGAGAGGGGATACGCAGTATTTT. Its translation: CASSLIRGRGDTQYF.

This clonotype has only a few counts. The chain links TRBV4-3 to TRBJ2-5; perhaps TRBD1 as D (5 bases). The germline V gene has CDR1 LGHNA and CDR2 YSLEER. Trimming left V 3 bases short and J 0 bases short, with 11 bases between. The CDR3 is 15 residues long. The CDR3 DNA is TGCGCCAGCAGCCAGGGCCAGGGATACCAAGAGACCCAGTACTTC. This gives the protein CASSQGQGYQETQYF.

This clonotype was seen a handful of times. J is TRBJ2-1 and V is TRBV12-3 or TRBV12-4; 8 nucleotides match TRBD2. With V trimmed by 6 bases and J by 9 bases, 7 bases remained unmatched. The CDR3 loop spans 13 amino acids. For the CDR3, the DNA is TGTGCCAGCAGGGGAGCGGGAGAAGGTGAGCAGTTCTTC. It encodes CASRGAGEGEQFF.

The chain carries TRBV28 and TRBJ2-7; D is undetermined. The CDR3 runs to 12 residues. V was shortened by 6 bases and J by 4 bases, with 10 bases between the two germline ends. Germline CDR1 is MDHEN and CDR2 is SYDVKM. CDR3 protein: CASRPPQYEQYF. The CDR3 region has the DNA TGTGCCAGCAGACCACCCCAGTACGAGCAGTACTTC. The full variable domain, in which reference TRBV28 and TRBJ2-7 provide the parts outside the CDR3, is DVKVTQSSRYLVKRTGEKVFLECVQDMDHENMFWYRQDPGLGLRLIYFSYDVKMKEKGDIPEGYSVSREKKERFSLILESASTNQTSMYLCASRPPQYEQYFGPGTRLTVT.

This clonotype was detected only a few times. V usage is TRBV19 and J usage is TRBJ2-1, with TRBD2 as a possible D gene (6 bases). V lost 5 bases, J lost 4 bases, and 15 bases lay in between. The germline V gene encodes CDR1 LNHDA and CDR2 SQIVND (reference sequence). The CDR3 contains 15 residues. The CDR3 reads CASSVVTRRYNEQFF. The CDR3 DNA is TGTGCCAGTAGTGTAGTGACTAGGAGGTACAATGAGCAGTTCTTC.

The chain combines TRBV6-2 or TRBV6-3 with TRBJ2-5; possibly TRBD1 for D (6 bases). Germline V gene data show CDR1 as MNHEY and CDR2 as SVGEGT. V lost 10 bases and J lost 2, with 17 bases in between. The CDR3 has 14 amino acids. The CDR3 loop is CAIRRGDKQETQYF. In DNA, the CDR3 is TGTGCCATCAGGAGAGGGGACAAACAAGAGACCCAGTACTTC.

The J gene is TRBJ1-6, the V gene TRBV7-2, with 7 bases lining up with TRBD1. Germline trimming cut 4 bases from V and 2 bases from J; bases unmatched to any gene: 2. Germline V lookup: CDR1 SGHTA, CDR2 FQGNSA. This CDR3 is built from 15 residues. CDR3 bases: TGTGCCAGCAGCTACCAGGGGGCCTATAATTCACCCCTCCACTTT. Protein product: CASSYQGAYNSPLHF.

The chain couples TRBV5-1 to TRBJ2-3, with 7 positions matching TRBD1. After removal of 0 bases from V and 3 bases from J, the junction contained 7 bases not matched to a gene. Germline-derived CDR1 and CDR2 are SGHRS and YFSETQ. There are 16 residues in the CDR3. CDR3 sequence: CASSLAGGPTTDTQYF. The CDR3 nucleotides read TGCGCCAGCAGCTTGGCAGGGGGTCCTACGACAGATACGCAGTATTTT.

This rearrangement joins TRBV7-9 to TRBJ2-3; possible D gene TRBD2, 5 bases. The CDR3 covers 16 residues. The germline V gene encodes CDR1 SEHNR and CDR2 FQNEAQ (reference sequence). Trimming stripped 4 bases from V and 1 base from J, with 15 bases between. DNA of the CDR3: TGTGCCAGCAGCTCCAACATGGCGCGGGGCACAGATACGCAGTATTTT. Its protein is CASSSNMARGTDTQYF.

This clonotype has a single count. This rearrangement joins TRBV13 to TRBJ2-1; D gene unclear. The V end was cut by 5 bases, the J end by 10 bases, with 15 bases between. The CDR3 totals 13 residues. The V gene's germline CDR1 is PRHDT and CDR2 FYEKMQ (reference sequence). The CDR3 DNA reads TGTGCCAGCAGCCCTGGCCCCGTGTACGAGCAGTTCTTC. Protein sequence: CASSPGPVYEQFF. The variable domain in full, completed from reference TRBV13 and TRBJ2-1, reads AAGVIQSPRHLIKEKRETATLKCYPIPRHDTVYWYQQGPGQDPQFLISFYEKMQSDKGSIPDRFSAQQFSDYHSELNMSSLELGDSALYFCASSPGPVYEQFFGPGTRLTVL.

This clonotype was observed a handful of times. J is TRBJ2-4 and V is TRBV20-1; D remains ambiguous. This CDR3 contains 15 residues. V was cut by 4 bases and J by 1 base, with 14 bases left in between. Germline CDR1 DFQATT, CDR2 SNEGSKA (reference sequence). Here the CDR3 DNA reads TGCAGTGCTACCCAGGCCGGCCAGGCCAAAAACATTCAGTACTTC. Translation gives CSATQAGQAKNIQYF.

This chain joins TRBV20-1 and TRBJ2-3; 13 bases match TRBD2. The CDR3 has 14 residues. The germline gives CDR1 DFQATT, CDR2 SNEGSKA (reference sequence). The V gene end was trimmed by 5 bases and the J gene end by 3 bases; junction bases not matched to a gene: 2. The CDR3 loop is CSAGTSGVTDTQYF. Written as DNA, the CDR3 is TGCAGTGCTGGGACTAGCGGGGTGACAGATACGCAGTATTTT.

There are a few counts of this clonotype. The rearrangement links TRBV27 to TRBJ2-3, with D unresolved. Per germline, CDR1 MNHEY and CDR2 SMNVEV (reference sequence). V was shortened by 6 bases and J by 0 bases, with 10 bases between the two germline ends. The CDR3 length is 14 residues. The CDR3 nucleotides are TGTGCCAGCAGCCCACCGTGGAGCACAGATACGCAGTATTTT. Protein product: CASSPPWSTDTQYF.

This chain uses TRBV3-1 with TRBJ2-1, with a possible D match to TRBD2 (5 bases). CDR3 length: 13 residues. Per the germline V gene, CDR1 is LGHDT and CDR2 is YNNKEL (reference sequence). V was trimmed by 7 bases and J by 4 bases, leaving 11 bases between them. CDR3 amino acids: CASTSKRYNEQFF. As DNA, the CDR3 is TGTGCCAGCACCTCGAAGCGGTACAATGAGCAGTTCTTC.

The CDR3: CSARPRGAGGFYNEQFF. In nucleotides, the CDR3 is TGCAGTGCTAGACCCCGCGGAGCGGGAGGATTCTACAATGAGCAGTTCTTC. The genes are TRBV20-1 and TRBJ2-1, with TRBD2 matching 9 bases. With V trimmed by 2 bases and J by 3 bases, 11 bases remained unmatched. The germline CDR1 and CDR2 sequences are DFQATT and SNEGSKA (reference sequence). This CDR3 is 17 amino acids long.

This clonotype was seen a handful of times. V gene TRBV3-1 combines with J gene TRBJ2-5; the D gene could be TRBD1 or TRBD2 (6 bases each). CDR1 and CDR2 from the germline V gene are LGHDT and YNNKEL (reference sequence). Trimming pared 1 base from V and 7 bases from J, leaving 16 bases between. The CDR3 contains 15 residues. The CDR3 DNA reads as TGTGCCAGCAGCCAAGGGACAGTCGGAGGGGGGACCCAGTACTTC. Translating gives CASSQGTVGGGTQYF.

At least ten counts were recorded for this clonotype. The chain links TRBV5-1 to TRBJ2-7; a weak D match, TRBD2 (5 bases). The V gene lost 0 bases and the J gene lost 6 bases, with 19 bases spanning the gap. The V gene's germline CDR1 is SGHRS and CDR2 YFSETQ. The CDR3 consists of 16 residues. The CDR3 nucleotides read TGCGCCAGCAGCTTGGATGGCAGGACGACTAAAGGCGAGCAGTACTTC. The encoded protein is CASSLDGRTTKGEQYF. The full variable domain, rest sourced from reference TRBV5-1 and TRBJ2-7, is KAGVTQTPRYLIKTRGQQVTLSCSPISGHRSVSWYQQTPGQGLQFLFEYFSETQRNKGNFPGRFSGRQFSNSRSEMNVSTLELGDSALYLCASSLDGRTTKGEQYFGPGTRLTVT.

This clonotype was observed at least ten times. V usage is TRBV29-1 and J usage is TRBJ1-1, with D tentatively TRBD1 (6 bases). V lost 4 bases to trimming and J lost 1 base, with 7 bases between them. The CDR3 contains 12 residues. CDR1 SQVTM and CDR2 ANQGSEA come from the germline V gene. The CDR3 reads CSVGTANTEAFF. CDR3 nucleotides: TGCAGCGTTGGGACAGCGAACACTGAAGCTTTCTTT. The full variable domain, its missing parts supplied by reference TRBV29-1 and TRBJ1-1, is SAVISQKPSRDICQRGTSLTIQCQVDSQVTMMFWYRQQPGQSLTLIATANQGSEATYESGFVIDKFPISRPNLTFSTLTVSNMSPEDSSIYLCSVGTANTEAFFGQGTRLTVV.